A single count supports the clone carrying this TCR beta chain. Its specificity is unknown. This entry is derived from a study of shared clonotypes between healthy human individuals. Data came from immunoSEQ multiplex PCR; TCRdb stores just in-frame clones and leaves some out. The sample lists 1.6 million or so clones, 98% occurring once. Whole-study findings and limits: Generation probabilities of non-shared clonotypes were lower (relative to those shared by all four donors). Sequencing of the sorted subsets was shown by rarefaction to be incomplete despite large depth. Sequencing depth was expected to influence donor clonotype sharing.

The material sequenced was naive CD4+ T cells sorted from blood. Subset reported: CD45RA+ positively selected. This TCR came from a man aged 30 to 45 in good health.

Here the CDR3 reads CASSRTGGRYNEQFF. For the CDR3, the DNA is TGTGCCAGCAGCCGGACAGGGGGGAGATACAATGAGCAGTTCTTC. The J gene is TRBJ2-1, the V gene TRBV5-8, with 10 nucleotides matching TRBD1. Germline V lookup: CDR1 SGHTS, CDR2 YDEGEE. The V segment lost 4 bases and the J segment 4 bases; nucleotides outside the gene matches: 5. The CDR3 loop spans 15 amino acids. The whole variable domain, remainder taken from reference TRBV5-8 and TRBJ2-1, is EAGVTQSPTHLIKTRGQQATLRCSPISGHTSVYWYQQALGLGLQFLLWYDEGEERNRGNFPPRFSGRQFPNYSSELNVNALELEDSALYLCASSRTGGRYNEQFFGPGTRLTVL.